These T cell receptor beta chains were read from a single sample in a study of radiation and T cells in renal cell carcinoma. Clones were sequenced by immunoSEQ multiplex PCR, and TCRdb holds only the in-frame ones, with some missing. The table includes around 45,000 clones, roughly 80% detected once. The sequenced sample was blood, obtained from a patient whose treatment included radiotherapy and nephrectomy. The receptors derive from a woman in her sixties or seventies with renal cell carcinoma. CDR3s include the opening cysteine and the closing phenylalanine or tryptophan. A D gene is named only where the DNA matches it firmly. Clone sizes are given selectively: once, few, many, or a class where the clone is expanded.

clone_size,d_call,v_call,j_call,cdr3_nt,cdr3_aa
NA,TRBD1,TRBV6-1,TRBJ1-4,TGTGCCAGCAGTGAAAGAATGGCAGGGGGTAATGAAAAACTGTTTTTT,CASSERMAGGNEKLFF
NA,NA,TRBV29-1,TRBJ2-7,TGCAGCGTCTCGGGTCTTGAGTACGAGCAGTACTTC,CSVSGLEYEQYF
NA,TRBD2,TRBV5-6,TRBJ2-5,TGTGCCAGCAGCGGGGGACTAGCGGGGGTAGAGACCCAGTACTTC,CASSGGLAGVETQYF
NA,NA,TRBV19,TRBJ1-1,TGTGCCAGTAGTATAACAGGGATCTTAACTGAAGCTTTCTTT,CASSITGILTEAFF
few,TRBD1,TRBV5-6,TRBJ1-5,TGTGCCAGCAGCGAGGGGACAGGAGTTGAGCCCCAGCATTTT,CASSEGTGVEPQHF
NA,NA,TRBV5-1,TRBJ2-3,TGCGCCAGCAGCCTCGAGGGGGCAGATACGCAGTATTTT,CASSLEGADTQYF
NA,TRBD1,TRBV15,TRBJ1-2,TGTGCCACCAGCAGAGCAGGGGGCTTCTATGGCTACACCTTC,CATSRAGGFYGYTF
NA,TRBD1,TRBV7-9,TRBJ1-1,TGTGCCAGCAGCCCGTCAGGGGGCATGAACACTGAAGCTTTCTTT,CASSPSGGMNTEAFF
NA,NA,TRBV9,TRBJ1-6,TGTGCCAGCAAATCGGGTCCCCCAAGCTCCTATAATTCACCCCTCCACTTT,CASKSGPPSSYNSPLHF
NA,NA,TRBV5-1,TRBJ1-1,TGCGCCAGCAGCTTATTGGAGAACACTGAAGCTTTCTTT,CASSLLENTEAFF
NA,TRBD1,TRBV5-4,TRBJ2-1,TGTGCCAGCAGCTTTGCTACAGGGGGAAATGAGCAGTTCTTC,CASSFATGGNEQFF
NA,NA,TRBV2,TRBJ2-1,TGTGCCAGCAGTGAAAGAGGGAGAGCCTCCGATGAGCAGTTCTTC,CASSERGRASDEQFF
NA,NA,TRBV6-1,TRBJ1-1,TGTGCCAGCAGTGAGAGGGCTTTCTTT,CASSERAFF
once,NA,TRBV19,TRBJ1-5,TGTGCCAGTAGTTTTGCCAGCAATCAGCCCCAGCATTTT,CASSFASNQPQHF
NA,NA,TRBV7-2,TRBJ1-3,TGTGCCAGCAGCTTAGAGCTGGGCTTCGGAAACACCATATATTTT,CASSLELGFGNTIYF
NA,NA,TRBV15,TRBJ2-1,TGTGCCACCAGCAGAGATATGGCAGCAAGCTCCTACAATGAGCAGTTCTTC,CATSRDMAASSYNEQFF
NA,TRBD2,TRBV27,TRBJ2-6,TGTGCCAGCAGTTTAAACACGGGAGGGGGGGCCAACGTCCTGACTTTC,CASSLNTGGGANVLTF
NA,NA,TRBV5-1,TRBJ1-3,TGCGCCAGCAGCTTGGAATACGGGGGCGAAGGAAACACCATATATTTT,CASSLEYGGEGNTIYF
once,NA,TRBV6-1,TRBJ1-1,TGTGCCAGCAGCCTAACGGGAAACACTGAAGCTTTCTTT,CASSLTGNTEAFF
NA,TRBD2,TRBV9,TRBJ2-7,TGTGCCAGCAGCGTACAAACTAGCGGGAGCGAGCAGTACTTC,CASSVQTSGSEQYF
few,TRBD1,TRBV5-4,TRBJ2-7,TGTGCCAGCAGTCTGCCCGGGACAGGGGGCAACGAGCAGTACTTC,CASSLPGTGGNEQYF
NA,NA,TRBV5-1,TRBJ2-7,TGCGCCAGCAGCTTAGGCAGGGGTAACGAGCAGTACTTC,CASSLGRGNEQYF
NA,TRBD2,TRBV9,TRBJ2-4,TGTGCCAGCAGCGTAGAAGCGGGGATACTAGCCAAAAACATTCAGTACTTC,CASSVEAGILAKNIQYF
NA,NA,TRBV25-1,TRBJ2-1,TGTGCCAGCATGACAGGTTCTTACTACAATGAGCAGTTCTTC,CASMTGSYYNEQFF